These 26 T cell receptor beta chains were all obtained from the same sample, sequenced in a study of beta chain features in type 1 diabetes. Expressed TCRB transcripts got sequenced, as all isolated RNA was reverse transcribed. The data were produced by immunoSEQ multiplex PCR, yet TCRdb's version contains in-frame clones alone and is incomplete. The sample has around 190,000 clones; around 13% are singletons. The source material was central memory CD4+ T cells from blood. All receptors derive from a woman aged 18-35 years in good health.

This clone has a handful of counts. The chain combines TRBV7-8 with TRBJ2-6; D ambiguous. The CDR3 is 16 residues long. Germline assignment: CDR1 SGHVS and CDR2 FQNEAQ. V lost 5 bases and J lost 0, with 11 bases in between. CDR3 residues: CASSPIGASGANVLTF. The CDR3 DNA reads TGTGCCAGCAGCCCTATTGGAGCCTCTGGGGCCAACGTCCTGACTTTC.

The gene calls are TRBV7-8 and TRBJ1-2, with 11 bases lining up with TRBD1. The V segment lost 3 bases and the J segment 6 bases; nucleotides outside the gene matches: 0. The CDR3 runs to 13 residues. Germline CDR1 reads SGHVS; CDR2 reads FQNEAQ. The CDR3 spells CASSLGQGDGYTF. The CDR3 DNA reads TGTGCCAGCAGCTTGGGACAGGGGGATGGCTACACCTTC.

This clone was seen a few times. The chain is built from TRBV29-1 and TRBJ2-2; 8 nucleotides line up with TRBD2. Per the germline V gene, CDR1 is SQVTM and CDR2 is ANQGSEA. With V trimmed by 5 bases and J by 6 bases, 5 bases remained unmatched. This CDR3 region has 13 residues. CDR3 loop: CSVLRTSSGELFF. CDR3 coding DNA: TGCAGCGTTCTTAGGACTAGCTCCGGGGAGCTGTTTTTT.

In this sample, this clone turned up many times. The chain joins TRBV7-9 to TRBJ2-5; 9 nucleotides match TRBD1. Germline V CDR1 and CDR2: SEHNR, FQNEAQ (reference sequence). Trimming took 5 bases from V and 6 from J; bases not matched to a gene: 4. The CDR3 spans 13 residues. The DNA for the CDR3 is TGTGCCAGCAGCCACGGACAGGGGAAGACCCAGTACTTC. Its translation: CASSHGQGKTQYF.

In this sample, this clone turned up a few times. The chain couples TRBV4-1 to TRBJ2-5; TRBD1 is a possible D gene (6 bases). This CDR3 spans 14 amino acids. Germline V gene sequence: CDR1 MGHRA, CDR2 YSYEKL. V was trimmed by 4 bases and J by 2 bases, leaving 11 bases between them. CDR3 DNA: TGCGCCAGCAGCCGAAAAGGACAGCAAGAGACCCAGTACTTC. Translating gives CASSRKGQQETQYF.

The chain carries TRBV7-2 and TRBJ2-1; D not certain. Looked up from germline, CDR1 is SGHTA and CDR2 is FQGNSA. This CDR3 region has 15 residues. V was trimmed by 1 base and J by 6 bases, leaving 13 bases between them. CDR3 sequence reads: CASSLGQWRSNEQFF. The CDR3 coding sequence is TGTGCCAGCAGCTTAGGCCAGTGGCGGAGCAATGAGCAGTTCTTC. The variable domain in full, with the rest retrieved from reference TRBV7-2 and TRBJ2-1, is GAGVSQSPSNKVTEKGKDVELRCDPISGHTALYWYRQSLGQGLEFLIYFQGNSAPDKSGLPSDRFSAERTGGSVSTLTIQRTQQEDSAVYLCASSLGQWRSNEQFFGPGTRLTVL.

This clone was picked up a small number of times. The chain employs TRBV7-3 and TRBJ2-5; D possibly corresponds to TRBD2 (6 bases). The germline V and J ends were trimmed by 0 bases and 7 bases, with 15 bases remaining between them. This CDR3 region has 15 residues. Germline assignment: CDR1 SGHTA and CDR2 FQGTGA. The CDR3 nucleotides are TGTGCCAGCAGCTTAACTGGCGGGACCAAGGCGACCCAGTACTTC. It yields the protein CASSLTGGTKATQYF.

The J gene is TRBJ2-7, the V gene TRBV4-2; TRBD2 matches 7 bases. J was trimmed by 4 bases and V by 0 bases; bases with no gene match: 6. Germline V CDR1 and CDR2: LGHNA, YNFKEQ. The CDR3 is 15 residues long. DNA of the CDR3: TGTGCCAGCAGCCAAGAAAAGCGGGAACCTTACGAGCAGTACTTC. This encodes CASSQEKREPYEQYF.

This clone is labeled as medium-sized. The chain joins TRBV11-2 to TRBJ2-1, with 7 bases fitting TRBD1. The CDR3 sequence is 13 residues long. Trimming removed 0 bases from V and 10 bases from J; junction bases left unmatched: 3. Per the germline V gene, CDR1 is SGHAT and CDR2 is FQNNGV. CDR3 in DNA: TGTGCCAGCAGCTTAGATGGGGACAGAGAGCAGTTCTTC. It codes for CASSLDGDREQFF.

This clone was counted a few times. The sample has other DNA sequences that encode this CDR3 too. CDR3 loop: CSVDPTSGSYNEQFF. Here the CDR3 DNA reads TGCAGCGTTGACCCGACTAGTGGCTCCTACAATGAGCAGTTCTTC. This chain links TRBV29-1 with TRBJ2-1, with D tentatively TRBD2 (6 bases). Between the trimmed V and J ends, which lost 3 bases and 0 bases, there was a span of 12 bases. In germline, CDR1 is SQVTM, CDR2 ANQGSEA. The CDR3 is made up of 15 amino acids.

The sample holds a few counts of this clone. This chain links TRBV4-3 with TRBJ1-2; TRBD1 agrees at 7 bases. CDR3 length equals 14 residues. Germline loops: CDR1 LGHNA, CDR2 YSLEER. The V and J ends lost 4 bases and 5 bases, in that order; junction bases with no gene match: 7. CDR3 amino acids: CASSPDPRGYGYTF. CDR3 coding DNA: TGCGCCAGCAGCCCAGACCCCAGGGGGTATGGCTACACCTTC.

The rearrangement uses TRBV27 and TRBJ1-5; 7 bases map to TRBD1. CDR3 length: 15 residues. Germline assignment: CDR1 MNHEY and CDR2 SMNVEV (reference sequence). V was clipped by 4 bases and J by 3 bases; unmatched bases: 6. DNA of the CDR3: TGTGCCAGCAGTTGGGGCAGGGGGGACAATCAGCCCCAGCATTTT. Translating it yields CASSWGRGDNQPQHF.

This clone was seen many times. The chain couples TRBV15 to TRBJ2-5; tentative D call: TRBD1 (6 bases). The CDR3 covers 14 residues. Per germline, CDR1 LNHNV and CDR2 YYDKDF (reference sequence). The V and J ends lost 3 bases and 5 bases respectively, with 13 bases between them. The DNA of the CDR3 is TGTGCCACCAGCAGCCGAGGGGGTGGGGAGACCCAGTACTTC. It yields the protein CATSSRGGGETQYF.

There are a few counts of this clone. This chain uses TRBV5-6 with TRBJ1-5; D gene unclear. The CDR3 runs to 12 residues. Trimming removed 3 bases from V and 5 bases from J, with 6 bases in between. Per germline, CDR1 SGHDT and CDR2 YYEEEE. The CDR3 spells CASSSGYQPQHF. The DNA of the CDR3 is TGTGCCAGCAGCTCGGGGTATCAGCCCCAGCATTTT.

Regarding this clone: A much larger clone differs by one base, so this may be a read error. V gene TRBV25-1 combines with J gene TRBJ1-5; possible D gene TRBD1, 6 bases. This CDR3 is built from 13 residues. Germline V gene sequence: CDR1 MGHDK, CDR2 SYGVNS. V lost 8 bases to trimming and J lost 6 bases, with 14 bases between them. CDR3 DNA sequence: TGTGCCAGCGGTTACAGGGAGGGTCAGCCCCAGCATTTT. This sequence encodes CASGYREGQPQHF.

The chain carries TRBV5-4 and TRBJ2-2; D is perhaps TRBD2 (5 bases). This CDR3 region has 14 residues. Germline V gives CDR1 SGHNT, CDR2 YYREEE (reference sequence). Trimming removed 1 base at V and 4 bases at J, with 8 bases between. The CDR3 sequence is CASSLMRVTGELFF. The CDR3 coding sequence is TGTGCCAGCAGCTTGATGCGGGTCACCGGGGAGCTGTTTTTT.

The J gene is TRBJ2-2, the V gene TRBV5-1, with D tentatively TRBD2 (6 bases). There are 16 residues in the CDR3. The germline V gene has CDR1 SGHRS and CDR2 YFSETQ. V lost 1 base and J 3 bases, leaving 13 bases between the germline ends. The CDR3 nucleotides read TGCGCCAGCAGCTTGTTCGCGGGGTCGGACACCGGGGAGCTGTTTTTT. It yields the protein CASSLFAGSDTGELFF.

Concerning this clone itself: One end of the junction fails to match germline, which may point to a read error. The V and J genes are TRBV5-4 and TRBJ1-2, with 7 nucleotides matching TRBD1. Germline-derived CDR1 and CDR2 are SGHNT and YYREEE (reference sequence). This CDR3 is 14 amino acids long. The CDR3 sequence is CASSLVQGRGGYTF. CDR3 nucleotide sequence: TGTGCCAGCAGTTTGGTACAGGGGCGGGGTGGCTACACCTTC.

The rearrangement uses TRBV19 and TRBJ2-4; 7 bases line up with TRBD2. V lost 6 bases to trimming and J lost 8 bases; unmatched junction nucleotides: 4. The CDR3 is 12 residues long. Germline CDR1 reads LNHDA; CDR2 reads SQIVND (reference sequence). The CDR3 DNA is TGTGCCAGTAGCGTCCGGGAGGACATTCAGTACTTC. Translation: CASSVREDIQYF.

This sequence joins TRBV30 and TRBJ2-1; a weak D match, TRBD1 (6 bases). V was trimmed by 4 bases and J by 8 bases, leaving 9 bases between them. The V gene's germline CDR1 is GTSNPN and CDR2 SVGIG (reference sequence). The length of the CDR3 is 11 residues. The CDR3 bases are TGTGCCTGGAAGGGGGTCGATGAGCAGTTCTTC. Its protein is CAWKGVDEQFF.

This clone was seen only a few times. The V gene is TRBV4-3, the J gene TRBJ2-6; 7 bases agree with TRBD2. From germline, CDR1 is LGHNA and CDR2 YSLEER. The CDR3 is made up of 18 amino acids. The V and J ends lost 0 bases and 1 base, in that order; junction bases with no gene match: 6. This CDR3 reads CASSQDVPSGSGANVLTF. CDR3 nucleotide sequence: TGCGCCAGCAGCCAAGATGTCCCTAGCGGATCTGGGGCCAACGTCCTGACTTTC.

Of note for this clone: Other DNA sequences from this sample encode an identical CDR3 as well. The chain carries TRBV18 and TRBJ2-7; D not certain. Trimming removed 6 bases from V and 0 bases from J, with 9 bases in between. Germline CDR1 KGHSH, CDR2 LQKENI. This CDR3 spans 13 amino acids. This CDR3 reads CASSPAPSYEQYF. The DNA for the CDR3 is TGTGCCAGCTCCCCTGCGCCCTCCTACGAGCAGTACTTC. The full variable domain, with the rest looked up from reference TRBV18 and TRBJ2-7, is NAGVMQNPRHLVRRRGQEARLRCSPMKGHSHVYWYRQLPEEGLKFMVYLQKENIIDESGMPKERFSAEFPKEGPSILRIQQVVRGDSAAYFCASSPAPSYEQYFGPGTRLTVT.

This clone was counted a few times. J is TRBJ2-7 and V is TRBV27; 11 nucleotides align to TRBD2. Germline CDR1 MNHEY, CDR2 SMNVEV (reference sequence). The V and J ends lost 3 bases and 8 bases, in that order; junction bases with no gene match: 15. The CDR3 runs to 17 residues. CDR3 in amino acids: CASSFRFLAGGPSQQYF. As DNA, the CDR3 is TGTGCCAGCAGTTTTAGGTTCTTAGCGGGAGGGCCGAGTCAGCAGTACTTC.

The chain recombines TRBV23-1 with TRBJ2-1; TRBD2 matches 15 bases. TRBV23-1 is recorded as an ORF, its role being uncertain. The junction had 1 base not matched to a gene; V was cut back by 4 bases and J by 9 bases. The CDR3 loop spans 14 amino acids. The DNA of the CDR3 is TGCGCCAGCAGTCCGGGACTAGCGGGAGGTGAGCAGTTCTTC. It codes for CASSPGLAGGEQFF.

In its sample, this clone was seen a few times. The genes are TRBV6-4 and TRBJ2-1; 8 nucleotides match TRBD1. This CDR3 is built from 14 residues. Losses at the gene ends were 6 bases for V and 6 bases for J; bases not matched to a gene: 7. CDR1 MRHNA and CDR2 SNTAGT come from the germline V gene. The chain's CDR3 is CASSTGTGLNEQFF. As DNA, the CDR3 is TGTGCCAGCAGCACCGGGACAGGCCTCAATGAGCAGTTCTTC.

V is TRBV5-4 and J is TRBJ2-7; a possible D gene is TRBD1 (6 bases). In germline, CDR1 is SGHNT, CDR2 YYREEE (reference sequence). Deletions cut 9 bases from V and 2 bases from J, with 15 bases between. This CDR3 is built from 13 residues. For the CDR3, the DNA is TGTGCCACCGGCCCTGGACAGACCTACGAGCAGTACTTC. As protein: CATGPGQTYEQYF.